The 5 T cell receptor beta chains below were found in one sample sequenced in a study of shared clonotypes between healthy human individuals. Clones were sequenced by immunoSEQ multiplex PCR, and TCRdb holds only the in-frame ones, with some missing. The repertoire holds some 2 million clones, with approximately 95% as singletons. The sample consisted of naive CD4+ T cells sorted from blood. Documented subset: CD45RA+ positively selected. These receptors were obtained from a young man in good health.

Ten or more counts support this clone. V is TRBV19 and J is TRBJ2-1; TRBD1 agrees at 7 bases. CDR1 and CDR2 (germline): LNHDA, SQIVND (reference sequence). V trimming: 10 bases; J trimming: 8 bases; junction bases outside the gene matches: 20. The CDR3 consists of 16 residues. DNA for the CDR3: TGTGCCACCAAAGATAGAGGGCGACAGGGTGGGGATGAGCAGTTCTTC. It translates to CATKDRGRQGGDEQFF.

CDR3 bases: TGCGCCAGCAGCTTGGGAGGTGGGGTCGCTGGAAACACCATATATTTT. Translated: CASSLGGGVAGNTIYF. The J gene is TRBJ1-3, the V gene TRBV5-1; D call uncertain. Germline CDR1 reads SGHRS; CDR2 reads YFSETQ. The CDR3 has 16 residues. V was trimmed by 0 bases and J by 2 bases, leaving 12 bases between them.

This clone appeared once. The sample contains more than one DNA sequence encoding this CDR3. The chain's CDR3 is CASSPEGGGTEAFF. In DNA form, the CDR3 reads TGCGCCAGCAGCCCCGAAGGGGGGGGCACTGAAGCTTTCTTT. V usage is TRBV5-1 and J usage is TRBJ1-1; D might be TRBD1 (6 bases). From germline, CDR1 is SGHRS and CDR2 YFSETQ. V lost 4 bases and J 4 bases, leaving 14 bases between the germline ends. This CDR3 comprises 14 residues.

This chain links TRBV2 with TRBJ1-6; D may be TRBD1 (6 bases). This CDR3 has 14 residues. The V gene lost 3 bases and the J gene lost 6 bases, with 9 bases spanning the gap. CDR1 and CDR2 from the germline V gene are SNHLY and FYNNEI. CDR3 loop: CASSEGAGNSPLHF. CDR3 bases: TGTGCCAGCAGTGAGGGGGCCGGTAATTCACCCCTCCACTTT.

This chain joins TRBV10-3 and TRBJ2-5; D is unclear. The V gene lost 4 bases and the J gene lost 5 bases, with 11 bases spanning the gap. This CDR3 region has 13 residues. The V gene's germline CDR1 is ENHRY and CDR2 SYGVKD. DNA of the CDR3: TGTGCCATCAGTGCGGAACCGAGGGAGACCCAGTACTTC. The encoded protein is CAISAEPRETQYF.